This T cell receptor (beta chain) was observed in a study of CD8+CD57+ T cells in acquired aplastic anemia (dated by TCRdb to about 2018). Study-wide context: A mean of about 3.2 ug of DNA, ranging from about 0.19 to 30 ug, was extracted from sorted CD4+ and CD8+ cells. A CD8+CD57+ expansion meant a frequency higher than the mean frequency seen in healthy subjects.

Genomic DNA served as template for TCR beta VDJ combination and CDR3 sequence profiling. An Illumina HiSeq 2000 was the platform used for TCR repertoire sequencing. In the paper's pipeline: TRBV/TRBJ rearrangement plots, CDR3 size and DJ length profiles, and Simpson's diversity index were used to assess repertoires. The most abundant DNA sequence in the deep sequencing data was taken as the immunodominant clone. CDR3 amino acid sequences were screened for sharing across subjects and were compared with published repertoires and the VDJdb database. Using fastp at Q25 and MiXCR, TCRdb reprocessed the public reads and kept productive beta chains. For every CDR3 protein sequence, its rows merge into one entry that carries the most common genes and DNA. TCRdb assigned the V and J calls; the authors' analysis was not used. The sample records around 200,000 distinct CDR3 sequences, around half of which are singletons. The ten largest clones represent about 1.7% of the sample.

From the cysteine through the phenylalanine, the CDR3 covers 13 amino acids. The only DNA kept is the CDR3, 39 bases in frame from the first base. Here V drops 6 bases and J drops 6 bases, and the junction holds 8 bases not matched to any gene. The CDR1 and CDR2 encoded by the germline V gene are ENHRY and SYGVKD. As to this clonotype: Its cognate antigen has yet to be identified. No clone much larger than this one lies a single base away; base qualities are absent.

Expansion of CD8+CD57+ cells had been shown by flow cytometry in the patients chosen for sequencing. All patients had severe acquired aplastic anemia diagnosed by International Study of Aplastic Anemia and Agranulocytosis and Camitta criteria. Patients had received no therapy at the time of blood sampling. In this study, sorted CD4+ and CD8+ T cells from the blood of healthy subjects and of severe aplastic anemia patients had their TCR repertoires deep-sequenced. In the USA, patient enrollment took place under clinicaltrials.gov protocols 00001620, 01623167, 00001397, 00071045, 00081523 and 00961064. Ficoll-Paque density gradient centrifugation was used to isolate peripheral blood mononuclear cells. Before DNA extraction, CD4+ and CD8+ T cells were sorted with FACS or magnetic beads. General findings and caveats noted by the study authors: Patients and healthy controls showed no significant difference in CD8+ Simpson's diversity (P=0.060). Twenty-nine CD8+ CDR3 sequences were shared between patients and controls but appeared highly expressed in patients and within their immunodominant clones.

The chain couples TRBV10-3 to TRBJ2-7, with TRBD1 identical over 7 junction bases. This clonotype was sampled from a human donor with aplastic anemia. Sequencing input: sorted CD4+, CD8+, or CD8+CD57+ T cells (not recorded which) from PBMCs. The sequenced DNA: TGTGCCATCAGCGGGACAGCGACGTCCGAGCAGTACTTC. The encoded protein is CAISGTATSEQYF.